Listed below are T cell receptor beta chains from one sample, sequenced in a study of OX40 agonist ivuxolimab in advanced cancers. Repertoires were generated with immunoSEQ multiplex PCR, while TCRdb's copy carries only in-frame clones and drops some. The repertoire holds roughly 55,000 clones, with approximately 86% as singletons. Source: CD4+ or CD8+ T cells sorted from blood, taken in a trial of the OX40 agonist ivuxolimab. These receptors originate from an adult with an advanced solid tumor such as melanoma, head and neck, liver or kidney cancer. CDR3s include the opening cysteine and the closing phenylalanine or tryptophan. Fields, in order: V gene, D gene, clone size, J gene, CDR3 DNA, CDR3 protein. The D gene is left open where the match is weak. Clone sizes are given selectively: once, few, many, or a class where the clone is expanded.

v_gene: TRBV4-1; d_gene: NA; abundance: NA; j_gene: TRBJ2-3; CDR3nt: TGCGCCAGCAGCCAAGTGAATACGCAGTATTTT; CDR3aa: CASSQVNTQYF
v_gene: TRBV5-1; d_gene: NA; abundance: NA; j_gene: TRBJ2-7; CDR3nt: TGCGCCAGCAGAGTTACAGACTTCACCGACGAGCAGTACTTC; CDR3aa: CASRVTDFTDEQYF
v_gene: TRBV4-1; d_gene: NA; abundance: NA; j_gene: TRBJ1-1; CDR3nt: TGCGCCAGCAGCGGGGGGGGTTCAGGGGTGAGGAACACTGAAGCTTTCTTT; CDR3aa: CASSGGGSGVRNTEAFF
v_gene: TRBV7-9; d_gene: TRBD1; abundance: NA; j_gene: TRBJ1-2; CDR3nt: TGTGCCAGCAGCTTGGGACAGGGGTATGGCTACACCTTC; CDR3aa: CASSLGQGYGYTF
v_gene: TRBV28; d_gene: NA; abundance: NA; j_gene: TRBJ2-7; CDR3nt: TGTGCCAGCAGTTTGAGGGGAAGAGTAAACGAGCAGTACTTC; CDR3aa: CASSLRGRVNEQYF
v_gene: TRBV5-4; d_gene: NA; abundance: NA; j_gene: TRBJ1-2; CDR3nt: TGTGCCAGCAGCTTGGAAAACTTGACTGGCTACACCTTC; CDR3aa: CASSLENLTGYTF
v_gene: TRBV19; d_gene: TRBD2; abundance: NA; j_gene: TRBJ2-7; CDR3nt: TGTGCCAGTAGTACCCCCTCGGGAGGATTACTCGAGCAGTACTTC; CDR3aa: CASSTPSGGLLEQYF
v_gene: TRBV11-2; d_gene: NA; abundance: large; j_gene: TRBJ2-1; CDR3nt: TGTGCCAGCAGCTTAGTCAGGGACGAGGAGTTCTTC; CDR3aa: CASSLVRDEEFF
v_gene: TRBV13; d_gene: NA; abundance: NA; j_gene: TRBJ1-2; CDR3nt: TGTGCCAGCAGCCTGGGGAACGGCTATGGCTACACCTTC; CDR3aa: CASSLGNGYGYTF
v_gene: TRBV7-8; d_gene: TRBD1; abundance: NA; j_gene: TRBJ2-7; CDR3nt: TGTGCCAGCAGCGACCGGGACAGGGTATACGAGCAGTACTTC; CDR3aa: CASSDRDRVYEQYF
v_gene: TRBV19; d_gene: NA; abundance: NA; j_gene: TRBJ2-6; CDR3nt: TGTGCCAGTAGTATAGATCATCGTCGGGGGCCGGCCCCCAACTCTGGGGCCAACGTCCTGACTTTC; CDR3aa: CASSIDHRRGPAPNSGANVLTF
v_gene: TRBV6-1; d_gene: NA; abundance: NA; j_gene: TRBJ2-5; CDR3nt: TGTGCCAGCAGTGAGTACGGAGGGGGACTACAAGAGACCCAGTACTTC; CDR3aa: CASSEYGGGLQETQYF
v_gene: TRBV28; d_gene: TRBD1; abundance: NA; j_gene: TRBJ1-5; CDR3nt: TGTGCCAGCAGTCCTACAGGGGGCGGCAATCAGCCCCAGCATTTT; CDR3aa: CASSPTGGGNQPQHF
v_gene: TRBV28; d_gene: NA; abundance: NA; j_gene: TRBJ1-2; CDR3nt: TGTGCCAGCAGTTTATCCATAGGGGACGGCTACACCTTC; CDR3aa: CASSLSIGDGYTF
v_gene: TRBV7-2; d_gene: NA; abundance: NA; j_gene: TRBJ2-7; CDR3nt: TGTGCCAGCAGCTTAGCTTGGTTGGGCGGCTCCTACGAGCAGTACTTC; CDR3aa: CASSLAWLGGSYEQYF
v_gene: TRBV27; d_gene: TRBD1; abundance: NA; j_gene: TRBJ2-4; CDR3nt: TGTGCCAGCAGTTTATCGGTCCCCGGGACAGCTAGAGACATTCAGTACTTC; CDR3aa: CASSLSVPGTARDIQYF
v_gene: TRBV10-3; d_gene: NA; abundance: NA; j_gene: TRBJ2-7; CDR3nt: TGTGCCATCAGTGAGTCAGGGTGGGCCTACGAGCAGTACTTC; CDR3aa: CAISESGWAYEQYF
v_gene: TRBV4-1; d_gene: TRBD1; abundance: NA; j_gene: TRBJ2-2; CDR3nt: TGCGCCAGCAGCCAGGGCTCCGGGACAGGGGGCACCGGGGAGCTGTTTTTT; CDR3aa: CASSQGSGTGGTGELFF
v_gene: TRBV19; d_gene: TRBD1; abundance: NA; j_gene: TRBJ1-6; CDR3nt: TGTGCCAGTAGTATAGGGACAGGGGGAAATTCACCCCTCCACTTT; CDR3aa: CASSIGTGGNSPLHF
v_gene: TRBV7-9; d_gene: TRBD1; abundance: NA; j_gene: TRBJ1-2; CDR3nt: TGTGCCAGCAGCAACCGGGACAGAAACCTCAGCTACACCTTC; CDR3aa: CASSNRDRNLSYTF
v_gene: TRBV28; d_gene: TRBD1; abundance: NA; j_gene: TRBJ2-7; CDR3nt: TGTGCCAGCAGTTTTCGGGGACAGGGTATCCACGAGCAGTACTTC; CDR3aa: CASSFRGQGIHEQYF
v_gene: TRBV9; d_gene: NA; abundance: NA; j_gene: TRBJ1-1; CDR3nt: TGTGCCAGCAGCGTTCGGGGCGTAGGAAGTGCTGAAGCTTTCTTT; CDR3aa: CASSVRGVGSAEAFF
v_gene: TRBV19; d_gene: NA; abundance: NA; j_gene: TRBJ1-1; CDR3nt: TGTGCCAGTAGTGGAGCACGGGGTAGGGCGGACACTGAAGCTTTCTTT; CDR3aa: CASSGARGRADTEAFF
v_gene: TRBV11-2; d_gene: NA; abundance: NA; j_gene: TRBJ2-2; CDR3nt: TGTGCCAGCAGGTCTATGGGGGCGGCCGGGGAGCTGTTTTTT; CDR3aa: CASRSMGAAGELFF
v_gene: TRBV5-6; d_gene: TRBD1; abundance: NA; j_gene: TRBJ1-4; CDR3nt: TGTGCCAGCAGTCTCACTCGAGGGACAGAGGCAACTAATGAAAAACTGTTTTTT; CDR3aa: CASSLTRGTEATNEKLFF
v_gene: TRBV28; d_gene: TRBD1; abundance: NA; j_gene: TRBJ1-6; CDR3nt: TGTGCCAGCAGGCCCTTGGACAGGGGCAGTTCACCCCTCCACTTT; CDR3aa: CASRPLDRGSSPLHF
v_gene: TRBV5-5; d_gene: NA; abundance: NA; j_gene: TRBJ2-7; CDR3nt: TGTGCCAGCAGCCCTGGAACGATTAGCGAGCAGTACTTC; CDR3aa: CASSPGTISEQYF
v_gene: TRBV28; d_gene: TRBD1; abundance: NA; j_gene: TRBJ1-2; CDR3nt: TGTGCCAGCAGTTTCAGCGGACAGGGGACTTATGGCTACACCTTC; CDR3aa: CASSFSGQGTYGYTF
v_gene: TRBV2; d_gene: NA; abundance: NA; j_gene: TRBJ2-3; CDR3nt: TGTGCCAGCAGTGAATATGAGCTGGGGAGTTCGCAGTATTTT; CDR3aa: CASSEYELGSSQYF
v_gene: TRBV6-5; d_gene: NA; abundance: NA; j_gene: TRBJ1-4; CDR3nt: TGTGCCAGCAGTGGTTCCAATGAAAAACTGTTTTTT; CDR3aa: CASSGSNEKLFF
v_gene: TRBV5-1; d_gene: NA; abundance: NA; j_gene: TRBJ2-5; CDR3nt: TGCGCCAGCAGCAGGGGGGCAGCCATAAATGGGGGAGAGACCCAGTACTTC; CDR3aa: CASSRGAAINGGETQYF
v_gene: TRBV6-1; d_gene: NA; abundance: medium-sized; j_gene: TRBJ2-3; CDR3nt: TGTGCCAGCAGTGAACTAAACGGATCGGTAGATACGCAGTATTTT; CDR3aa: CASSELNGSVDTQYF
v_gene: TRBV7-9; d_gene: NA; abundance: NA; j_gene: TRBJ1-1; CDR3nt: TGTGCCAGCAGCCTCCCACAGGACGGCGGGGGCCCTGAAGCTTTCTTT; CDR3aa: CASSLPQDGGGPEAFF
v_gene: TRBV5-6; d_gene: NA; abundance: NA; j_gene: TRBJ2-7; CDR3nt: TGTGCCAGCAGCCTTGCCTCCTACGAGCAGTACTTC; CDR3aa: CASSLASYEQYF
v_gene: TRBV6-6; d_gene: NA; abundance: once; j_gene: TRBJ1-5; CDR3nt: TGTGCCAGCACCCCCGACCGGGAAATCAATCAGCCCCAGCATTTT; CDR3aa: CASTPDREINQPQHF
v_gene: TRBV11-2; d_gene: TRBD1; abundance: NA; j_gene: TRBJ1-2; CDR3nt: TGTGCCAGCAGTCCGGACAGGGACTATGGCTACACCTTC; CDR3aa: CASSPDRDYGYTF
v_gene: TRBV13; d_gene: TRBD1; abundance: NA; j_gene: TRBJ2-7; CDR3nt: TGTGCCAGCAGCCGGACCGGGACAGGGCCCTACGAGCAGTACTTC; CDR3aa: CASSRTGTGPYEQYF
v_gene: TRBV7-9; d_gene: NA; abundance: NA; j_gene: TRBJ2-1; CDR3nt: TGTGCCAGCAGCTTAAACCTCGATGAGCAGTTCTTC; CDR3aa: CASSLNLDEQFF
v_gene: TRBV2; d_gene: NA; abundance: once; j_gene: TRBJ1-5; CDR3nt: TGTGCCAGCAGTGAACTGAATCAGCCCCAGCATTTT; CDR3aa: CASSELNQPQHF
v_gene: TRBV4-1; d_gene: NA; abundance: NA; j_gene: TRBJ2-3; CDR3nt: TGCGCCAGCAGCCAATCGGGGTGGACAGATACGCAGTATTTT; CDR3aa: CASSQSGWTDTQYF
v_gene: TRBV6-1; d_gene: NA; abundance: once; j_gene: TRBJ1-2; CDR3nt: TGTGCCAGCAGTGAGTGGTCAGCTAACTATGGCTACACCTTC; CDR3aa: CASSEWSANYGYTF
v_gene: TRBV4-3; d_gene: NA; abundance: few; j_gene: TRBJ2-1; CDR3nt: TGCGCCAGCAGCCAAGAGGGGGGGCGAGATGAGCAGTTCTTC; CDR3aa: CASSQEGGRDEQFF
v_gene: TRBV4-1; d_gene: TRBD1; abundance: once; j_gene: TRBJ1-2; CDR3nt: TGCGCCAGCAGCCAAACCTATTCCAGGGGGCAAGGCTACACCTTC; CDR3aa: CASSQTYSRGQGYTF
v_gene: TRBV10-3; d_gene: NA; abundance: few; j_gene: TRBJ2-1; CDR3nt: TGTGCCTCGCGGGACAGTTCTAGCTCCTACAATGAGCAGTTCTTC; CDR3aa: CASRDSSSSYNEQFF
v_gene: TRBV11-2; d_gene: NA; abundance: NA; j_gene: TRBJ1-2; CDR3nt: TGTGCCAGCAGCTTAGGAAAGGGTTACTATGGCTACACCTTC; CDR3aa: CASSLGKGYYGYTF
v_gene: TRBV9; d_gene: NA; abundance: NA; j_gene: TRBJ1-1; CDR3nt: TGTGCCAGCAGCATTACAGTTCGGACTGAAGCTTTCTTT; CDR3aa: CASSITVRTEAFF
v_gene: TRBV5-6; d_gene: NA; abundance: NA; j_gene: TRBJ1-1; CDR3nt: TGTGCCAGCAGCTTCCTGGGGGCCGACTACACTGAAGCTTTCTTT; CDR3aa: CASSFLGADYTEAFF
v_gene: TRBV9; d_gene: NA; abundance: few; j_gene: TRBJ2-2; CDR3nt: TGTGCCAGCAGCGCGGGGACACTACCCGGTGAGGAGCTGTTTTTT; CDR3aa: CASSAGTLPGEELFF
v_gene: TRBV14; d_gene: NA; abundance: once; j_gene: TRBJ1-2; CDR3nt: TGTGCCAGCAGCCAAGAGGGGATAGGGAACTATGGCTACACCTTC; CDR3aa: CASSQEGIGNYGYTF
v_gene: TRBV7-9; d_gene: NA; abundance: once; j_gene: TRBJ2-7; CDR3nt: TGTGCCAGCAGCGTAGGTTTGGCCTACGAGCAGTACTTC; CDR3aa: CASSVGLAYEQYF
v_gene: TRBV27; d_gene: NA; abundance: NA; j_gene: TRBJ1-2; CDR3nt: TGTGCCAGCAGTTTCACCGGGATCCTTAACTATGGCTACACCTTC; CDR3aa: CASSFTGILNYGYTF
v_gene: TRBV6-6; d_gene: NA; abundance: NA; j_gene: TRBJ1-2; CDR3nt: TGTGCCAGCAGTTTTAGGGACATAGATAACTATGGCTACACCTTC; CDR3aa: CASSFRDIDNYGYTF
v_gene: TRBV5-8; d_gene: NA; abundance: NA; j_gene: TRBJ2-1; CDR3nt: TGTGCCAGCAGCTTGGGGCAGCTGCTTGGATACAATGAGCAGTTCTTC; CDR3aa: CASSLGQLLGYNEQFF
v_gene: TRBV14; d_gene: NA; abundance: NA; j_gene: TRBJ2-6; CDR3nt: TGTGCCAGCAGCCAAGATCGATTTGGGGTAGGGCTCGCTGGGGCCAACGTCCTGACTTTC; CDR3aa: CASSQDRFGVGLAGANVLTF
v_gene: TRBV5-1; d_gene: NA; abundance: NA; j_gene: TRBJ2-3; CDR3nt: TGCGCCAGCAGCTTGGATCCCAGAAGCACAGATACGCAGTATTTT; CDR3aa: CASSLDPRSTDTQYF
v_gene: TRBV19; d_gene: NA; abundance: NA; j_gene: TRBJ1-1; CDR3nt: TGTGCCAGTATAGTCACCGCCGGGGGCACTGAAGCTTTCTTT; CDR3aa: CASIVTAGGTEAFF
v_gene: TRBV4-1; d_gene: NA; abundance: NA; j_gene: TRBJ2-3; CDR3nt: TGCGCCAGCAGCCAAGGGGCGGGAGATACGCAGTATTTT; CDR3aa: CASSQGAGDTQYF